Listed here are 21 T cell receptor beta chains from one sample, sequenced in a study of graft-versus-host responses after intestinal transplantation. Generated by immunoSEQ multiplex PCR, the TCRdb table keeps only in-frame clones and is missing some. Altogether some 450 clones are present, roughly half being singletons, with the ten largest covering 20% to 25%. Sequenced material: alloreactive CD4+ T cells from a mixed lymphocyte reaction culture, taken before transplantation. Specified subset: CFSE-low proliferating T cells sorted from approximately 6-day pre-transplant mixed lymphocyte reaction (GvH or HvG direction). These receptors originate from a human patient who was an organ donor for intestinal transplantation.

The chain has TRBV20-1 and TRBJ1-2; D ambiguous. This CDR3 has 11 residues. Germline V lookup: CDR1 DFQATT, CDR2 SNEGSKA (reference sequence). V lost 5 bases and J 0 bases, leaving 4 bases between the germline ends. The CDR3 coding sequence is TGCAGTGCTGTGACTAACTATGGCTACACCTTC. Its translation is CSAVTNYGYTF.

The chain employs TRBV7-9 and TRBJ2-3; 11 positions agree with TRBD2. J gave up 1 base and V 1 base, and 1 base lay outside the gene matches. The CDR3 runs 16 residues. Germline V lookup: CDR1 SEHNR, CDR2 FQNEAQ (reference sequence). CDR3 amino acids: CASSLGLAGRTDTQYF. The CDR3 DNA is TGTGCCAGCAGCTTAGGACTAGCGGGGCGCACAGATACGCAGTATTTT.

This chain uses TRBV9 with TRBJ2-1, with D possibly matching TRBD2 (5 bases). Germline assignment: CDR1 SGDLS and CDR2 YYNGEE. The CDR3 is made up of 15 amino acids. V was shortened by 0 bases and J by 2 bases, with 9 bases between the two germline ends. CDR3 sequence (DNA): TGTGCCAGCAGCGTAGAAGCGGCCACCTACAATGAGCAGTTCTTC. It codes for CASSVEAATYNEQFF.

The chain recombines TRBV6-9 with TRBJ1-2; D is undetermined. Trimming shortened V by 3 bases and J by 4 bases, and 12 bases separated the two germline ends. The CDR3 is 14 amino acids. In germline, CDR1 is MNHGY, CDR2 SVAAGI. CDR3 sequence (DNA): TGTGCCAGCAGTTACGGTCCGGAACCCTATGGCTACACCTTC. Translation gives CASSYGPEPYGYTF.

This clone was picked up a small number of times. The chain is built from TRBV30 and TRBJ1-5; D possibly corresponds to TRBD1 (5 bases). Trimming took off 4 bases at V and 7 bases at J, with 11 bases between the two ends. The CDR3 covers 12 residues. From germline, CDR1 is GTSNPN and CDR2 SVGIG (reference sequence). The CDR3 DNA reads as TGTGCCTGGACTCAAGGGGCGCAGCCCCAGCATTTT. As protein: CAWTQGAQPQHF.

As DNA, the CDR3 is TGTGCCAGCAGTGAAGCCGGGCAGGGGGGCCACAATGAGCAGTTCTTC. Its translation: CASSEAGQGGHNEQFF. V usage is TRBV6-1 and J usage is TRBJ2-1, with TRBD1 as a possible D gene (7 bases). This CDR3 spans 16 amino acids. Germline-derived CDR1 and CDR2 are MNHNS and SASEGT. V was cut by 0 bases and J by 5 bases, with 14 bases left in between.

In DNA, the CDR3 is TGTGCCAGCAGCCTGAGACTAGCGGGGGGAGGGAATGAGCAGTTCTTC. Residues: CASSLRLAGGGNEQFF. This chain connects TRBV4-2 to TRBJ2-1, with 13 positions matching TRBD2. Trimming at V came to 4 bases and at J to 7 bases, leaving 7 bases not matched to a gene. The CDR3 covers 16 residues. The germline CDR1 and CDR2 sequences are LGHNA and YNFKEQ.

This clone is deemed hyperexpanded. This sequence joins TRBV5-1 and TRBJ2-7; 11 bases agree with TRBD2. Germline V CDR1 and CDR2: SGHRS, YFSETQ. The trim removed 1 base at V and 0 bases at J, leaving 0 bases unmatched. The CDR3 runs 15 residues. The CDR3 nucleotides are TGCGCCAGCAGCTTGCTAGCGGGAGGCTCCTACGAGCAGTACTTC. Protein: CASSLLAGGSYEQYF. The full variable domain, rest sourced from reference TRBV5-1 and TRBJ2-7, is KAGVTQTPRYLIKTRGQQVTLSCSPISGHRSVSWYQQTPGQGLQFLFEYFSETQRNKGNFPGRFSGRQFSNSRSEMNVSTLELGDSALYLCASSLLAGGSYEQYFGPGTRLTVT.

A word on this clone: Other nucleotide sequences from this sample produce the same CDR3. CDR3 sequence (DNA): TGTGCCAGCAGTGGTTTCGGCAGGGAGGACAGTGAGCAGTTCTTC. Translated, it gives CASSGFGREDSEQFF. The rearrangement uses TRBV27 and TRBJ2-1; the D call may be TRBD1 or TRBD2 (6 bases each). The V and J ends lost 5 bases and 9 bases respectively, with 20 bases between them. Looked up from germline, CDR1 is MNHEY and CDR2 is SMNVEV (reference sequence). CDR3 length: 15 amino acids.

The CDR3 DNA follows: TGCAGCGCCCGGGGACAGATAACGAACACCGGGGAGCTGTTTTTT. It is translated as CSARGQITNTGELFF. The chain links TRBV29-1 to TRBJ2-2; 7 nucleotides line up with TRBD1. The length of the CDR3 is 15 residues. Germline V CDR1 and CDR2: SQVTM, ANQGSEA. V was pared by 7 bases and J by 0 bases, with 8 bases of the junction left unmatched.

The V call is TRBV6-5, the J call TRBJ2-1, with 8 positions matching TRBD2. Per germline, CDR1 MNHEY and CDR2 SVGAGI. The J segment lost 1 base and the V segment lost 6 bases, leaving 5 bases of the junction unmatched. This CDR3 region has 15 residues. CDR3 sequence (DNA): TGTGCCAGCAGCCGCAGCGGGAGTTCCTACAATGAGCAGTTCTTC. As protein: CASSRSGSSYNEQFF.

The gene calls are TRBV5-4 and TRBJ1-2; no firm D call. Germline V gene data show CDR1 as SGHNT and CDR2 as YYREEE (reference sequence). V lost 7 bases to trimming and J lost 4 bases, with 23 bases between them. The CDR3 extends over 16 amino acids. The CDR3 nucleotides are TGTGCCAGCTGGTGCCGCGTACCAGAAAGGACCTATGGCTACACCTTC. This encodes CASWCRVPERTYGYTF.

The V call is TRBV19, the J call TRBJ2-2, with 10 bases matching TRBD2. The J segment lost 2 bases and the V segment lost 4 bases, leaving 7 bases of the junction unmatched. Germline CDR1 LNHDA, CDR2 SQIVND (reference sequence). The CDR3 sequence is 17 residues long. The CDR3 is CASSRGLAALNTGELFF. CDR3 DNA sequence: TGTGCCAGTAGTAGAGGACTAGCGGCCCTTAACACCGGGGAGCTGTTTTTT.

The rearrangement uses TRBV7-3 and TRBJ1-5; D is uncertain. V dropped 7 bases and J dropped 6 bases, with 25 bases sitting between them. From germline, CDR1 is SGHTA and CDR2 FQGTGA. This CDR3 is built from 17 residues. The CDR3 bases are TGTGCCAGCAACCCAATTCGAGGAGGGAAGGTGGCTCAGCCCCAGCATTTT. Its translation: CASNPIRGGKVAQPQHF.

This clone was observed a handful of times. The V call is TRBV5-5, the J call TRBJ2-7; D not certain. The CDR3 has 11 amino acids. The V end was cut by 2 bases, the J end by 0 bases, with 0 bases between. Germline V gene data show CDR1 as SGHKS and CDR2 as YYEKEE (reference sequence). CDR3 region: CASSFSYEQYF. For the CDR3, the DNA is TGTGCCAGCAGCTTCTCCTACGAGCAGTACTTC.

The V gene is TRBV2, the J gene TRBJ2-7; D may match TRBD1 or TRBD2 (5 bases each). The V end lost 6 bases, the J end lost 1 base, and 10 bases lay between the germline ends. CDR3 length: 13 residues. The germline gives CDR1 SNHLY, CDR2 FYNNEI. The CDR3 DNA sequence: TGTGCCAGCAGGACCGGGGCGTCCTACGAGCAGTACTTC. As protein: CASRTGASYEQYF.

In the case of this clone: This likely comes from a read error, as the CDR3 has no conserved phenylalanine or tryptophan at its end. The DNA is omitted, as the CDR3 cannot be located on it reliably, and the CDR3 follows TCRdb's listing. The rearrangement joins TRBV6-4 to TRBJ1-2. Inclusive of both ends, the CDR3 amounts to 14 amino acids. Germline CDR1 and CDR2: MRHNA and SNTAGT. CDR3 amino acids: CASSLKNSHGKTYG.

This clone was counted between two and nine times. The chain recombines TRBV6-5 with TRBJ2-5, with D possibly TRBD2 on 6 matching bases. Germline lookup yields CDR1 MNHEY and CDR2 SVGAGI. Trimming shortened V by 6 bases and J by 1 base, and 15 bases separated the two germline ends. The CDR3 loop spans 15 amino acids. The CDR3 DNA follows: TGTGCCAGCAGCCCTATGGGACTGATCCAAGAGACCCAGTACTTC. It is translated as CASSPMGLIQETQYF.

V and J are TRBV9 and TRBJ1-3, with TRBD1 matching 9 bases. Germline CDR1 and CDR2: SGDLS and YYNGEE. This CDR3 spans 17 amino acids. The junction had 6 bases not matched to a gene; V was cut back by 2 bases and J by 0 bases. In DNA form, the CDR3 reads TGTGCCAGCAGCGTCGAGGGACAGGGCTTCTCTGGAAACACCATATATTTT. As protein: CASSVEGQGFSGNTIYF.

The chain recombines TRBV6-5 with TRBJ1-1, with a possible D match to TRBD1 (5 bases). V lost 4 bases and J 3 bases, leaving 9 bases between the germline ends. Germline V gives CDR1 MNHEY, CDR2 SVGAGI. The CDR3 contains 13 residues. In DNA form, the CDR3 reads TGTGCCAGCAGTTGGGGGGGGTACACTGAAGCTTTCTTT. Protein product: CASSWGGYTEAFF.

This chain links TRBV4-2 with TRBJ2-7, with no clear D. Per germline, CDR1 LGHNA and CDR2 YNFKEQ. The ends were cut back, 1 base at V and 3 bases at J, with 10 bases in the middle. This CDR3 contains 14 residues. CDR3 sequence (DNA): TGTGCCAGCAGCCAAGCGGCACAGTTCTACGAGCAGTACTTC. Encoded protein: CASSQAAQFYEQYF.